This T cell receptor beta chain was identified during a study of control samples from healthy donors and cancer patients. J gave up 6 bases and V 2 bases, and 7 bases lay outside the gene matches. CDR3 length equals 15 residues. Germline V gene sequence: CDR1 SGHRS, CDR2 YFSETQ. Sequencing was performed with immunoSEQ multiplex PCR; in TCRdb, only in-frame clones are kept and a portion is missing. This table holds roughly 180,000 clones, around 90% found once. The chain links TRBV5-1 to TRBJ2-7; 11 bases fit TRBD1. Sequencing input: blood. The clonotype comes from a woman aged 40-49 years in good health. The CDR3 reads CASSLHGQGAGEQYF. Here the CDR3 DNA reads TGCGCCAGCAGCTTACACGGACAGGGGGCGGGCGAGCAGTACTTC.